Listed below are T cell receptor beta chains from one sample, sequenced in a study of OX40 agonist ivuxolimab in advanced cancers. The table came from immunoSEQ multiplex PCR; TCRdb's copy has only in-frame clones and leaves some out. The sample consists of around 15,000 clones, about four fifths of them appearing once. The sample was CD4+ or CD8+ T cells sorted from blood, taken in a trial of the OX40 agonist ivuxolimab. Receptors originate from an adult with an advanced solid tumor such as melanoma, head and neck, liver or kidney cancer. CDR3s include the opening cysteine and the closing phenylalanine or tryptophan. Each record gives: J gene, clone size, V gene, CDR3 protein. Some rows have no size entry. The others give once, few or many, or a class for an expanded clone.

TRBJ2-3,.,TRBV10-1,CASSPGTSVDTQYF
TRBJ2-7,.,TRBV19,CASSRGGIGEQYF
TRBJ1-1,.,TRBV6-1,CASSELDGADEAFF
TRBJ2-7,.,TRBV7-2,CASSPSATGGAKGGQYF
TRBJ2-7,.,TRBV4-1,CASSSRTGAEQYF
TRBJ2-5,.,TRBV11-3,CASSLDRWEETQYF
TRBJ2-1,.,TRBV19,CASQPGLAGGGEQFF
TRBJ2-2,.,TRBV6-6,CASQDGQGDTGELFF
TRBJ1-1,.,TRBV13,CASSSPGESPEAFF
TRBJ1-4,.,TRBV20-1,CSAINEKLFF
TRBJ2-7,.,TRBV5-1,CASSLTPTSYEQYF
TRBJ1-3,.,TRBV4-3,CASSQDVVGNTIYF
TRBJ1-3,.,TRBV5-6,CASSLVSGQGRNTIYF
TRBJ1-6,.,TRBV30,CAWRAGGDSPLHF
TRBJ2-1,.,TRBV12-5,CASGSAGKQYNEQFF
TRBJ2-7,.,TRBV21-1,CASSKGGSWGLAGGTARDYEQYF
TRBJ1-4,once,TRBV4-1,CASSQDVGDHNEKLFF
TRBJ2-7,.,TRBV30,CAWSVGGGPYEQYF
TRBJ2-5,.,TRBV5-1,CASSLAKIQETQYF
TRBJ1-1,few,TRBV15,CATSRDQGASSEAFF
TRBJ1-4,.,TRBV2,CASAVYEKLFF
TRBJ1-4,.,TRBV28,CASYPAGSNEKLFF
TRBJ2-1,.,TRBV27,CASSPPGQANEQFF
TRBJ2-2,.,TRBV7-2,CASSLRSVGDTGELFF
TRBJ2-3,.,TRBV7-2,CASSPQGLVGSRGTDTQYF
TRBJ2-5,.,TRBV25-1,CASSAEGETQYF